This TCR beta chain was sequenced in a study of shared clonotypes between healthy human individuals. V was clipped by 4 bases and J by 2 bases, with 9 bases between them. The CDR3 has 14 amino acids. CDR1 and CDR2 from the germline V gene are SEHNR and FQNEAQ (reference sequence). Only in-frame clones appear in the TCRdb table, and some are missing; sequencing was by immunoSEQ multiplex PCR. Among about 660,000 clones, under 80% were seen once, and the ten largest hold 1.7%. The V gene is TRBV7-9, the J gene TRBJ1-3; D unclear. The sample comprised memory CD4+ T cells sorted from blood. As for subset: CD45RA-negative fraction. This clonotype was sampled from a woman in her twenties or thirties in good health. The CDR3 bases are TGTGCCAGCAGCTCGGGTAGTCCTGGAAACACCATATATTTT. This gives the protein CASSSGSPGNTIYF.